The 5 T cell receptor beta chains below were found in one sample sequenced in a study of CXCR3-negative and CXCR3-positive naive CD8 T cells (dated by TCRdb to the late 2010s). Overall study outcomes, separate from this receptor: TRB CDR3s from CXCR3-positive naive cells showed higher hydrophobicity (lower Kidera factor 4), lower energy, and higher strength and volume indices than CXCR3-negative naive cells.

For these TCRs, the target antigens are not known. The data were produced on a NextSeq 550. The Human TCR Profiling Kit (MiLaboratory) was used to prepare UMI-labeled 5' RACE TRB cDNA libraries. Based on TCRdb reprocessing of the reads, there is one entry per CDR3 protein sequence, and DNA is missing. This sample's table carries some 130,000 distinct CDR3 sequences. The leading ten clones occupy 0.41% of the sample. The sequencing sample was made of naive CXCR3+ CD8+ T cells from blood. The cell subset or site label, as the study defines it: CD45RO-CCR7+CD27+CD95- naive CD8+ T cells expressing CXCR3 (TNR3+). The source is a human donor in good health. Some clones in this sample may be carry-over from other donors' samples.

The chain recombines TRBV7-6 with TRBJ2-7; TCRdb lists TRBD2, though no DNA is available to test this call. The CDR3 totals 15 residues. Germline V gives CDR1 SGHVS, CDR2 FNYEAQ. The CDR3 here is CASSSLAGVGDEQYF.

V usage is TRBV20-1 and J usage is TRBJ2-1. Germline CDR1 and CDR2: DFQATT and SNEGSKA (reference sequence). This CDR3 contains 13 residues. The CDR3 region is CSARARLNNEQFF.

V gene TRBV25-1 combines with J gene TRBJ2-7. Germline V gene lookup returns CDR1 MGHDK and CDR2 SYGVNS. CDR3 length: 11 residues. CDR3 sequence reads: CAVLRGYEQYF.

The CDR3 here is CASSADQETQYF. The chain joins TRBV9 to TRBJ2-5. Germline assignment: CDR1 SGDLS and CDR2 YYNGEE. This CDR3 has 12 amino acids.

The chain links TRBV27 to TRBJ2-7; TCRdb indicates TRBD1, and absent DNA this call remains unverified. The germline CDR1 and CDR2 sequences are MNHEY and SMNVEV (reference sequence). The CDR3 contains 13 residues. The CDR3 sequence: CASRFRGEYEQYF.